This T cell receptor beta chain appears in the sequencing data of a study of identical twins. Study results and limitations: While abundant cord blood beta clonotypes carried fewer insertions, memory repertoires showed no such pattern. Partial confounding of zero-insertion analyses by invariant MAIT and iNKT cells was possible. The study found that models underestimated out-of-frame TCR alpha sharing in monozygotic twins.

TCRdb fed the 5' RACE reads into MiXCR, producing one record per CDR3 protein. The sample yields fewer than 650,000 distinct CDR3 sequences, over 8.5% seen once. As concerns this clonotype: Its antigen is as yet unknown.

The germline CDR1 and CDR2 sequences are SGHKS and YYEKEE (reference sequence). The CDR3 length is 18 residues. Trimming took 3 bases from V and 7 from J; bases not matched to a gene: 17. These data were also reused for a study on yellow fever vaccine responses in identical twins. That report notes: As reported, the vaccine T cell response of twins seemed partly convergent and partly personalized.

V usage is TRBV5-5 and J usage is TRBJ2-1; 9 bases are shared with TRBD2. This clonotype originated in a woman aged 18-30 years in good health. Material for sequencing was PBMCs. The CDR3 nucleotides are TGTGCCAGCAGCTCCCTGGTTGGCGCGGGGGGGCTTGGGAATGAGCAGTTCTTC. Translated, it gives CASSSLVGAGGLGNEQFF.